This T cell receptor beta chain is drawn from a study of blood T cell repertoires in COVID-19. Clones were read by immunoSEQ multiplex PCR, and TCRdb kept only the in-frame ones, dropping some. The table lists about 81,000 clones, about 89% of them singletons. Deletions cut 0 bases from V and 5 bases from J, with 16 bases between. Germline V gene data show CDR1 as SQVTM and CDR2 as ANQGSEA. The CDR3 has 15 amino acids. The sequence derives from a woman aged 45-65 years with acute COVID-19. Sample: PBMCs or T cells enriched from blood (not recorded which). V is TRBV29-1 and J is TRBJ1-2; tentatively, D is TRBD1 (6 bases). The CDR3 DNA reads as TGCAGCGTTGAAGAGCGGTCAGGGGCACCTTATGGCTACACCTTC. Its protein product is CSVEERSGAPYGYTF.